This T cell receptor (beta chain) originates from a study of PD-1 blockade in classical Hodgkin lymphoma. Across the whole study: Nivolumab 3 mg/kg was given intravenously every 2 weeks.

Repertoires were generated with immunoSEQ multiplex PCR, while TCRdb's copy carries only in-frame clones and drops some. The sample consists of nearly 55,000 clones, over 75% of them appearing once. This CDR3 comprises 13 residues. V lost 5 bases, J lost 6 bases, and 6 bases stayed unmatched. Germline V gene lookup returns CDR1 KGHSH and CDR2 LQKENI. Each of the patients experienced relapse following autologous stem cell transplantation, and their brentuximab vedotin exposure differed. This sequence originates from a human donor with classical Hodgkin lymphoma. The rearrangement joins TRBV18 to TRBJ1-2; 7 bases are shared with TRBD1. The input for sequencing was peripheral blood mononuclear cells (PBMCs), taken at baseline. The CDR3 DNA sequence: TGTGCCAGCTCAGCCGACAGGGAAGATGGCTACACCTTC. It yields the protein CASSADREDGYTF. Full variable domain (outside the CDR3, taken from reference TRBV18 and TRBJ1-2): NAGVMQNPRHLVRRRGQEARLRCSPMKGHSHVYWYRQLPEEGLKFMVYLQKENIIDESGMPKERFSAEFPKEGPSILRIQQVVRGDSAAYFCASSADREDGYTFGSGTRLTVV.